This T cell receptor (beta chain) appears in the sequencing data of a study of Graves' ophthalmopathy and Graves' hyperthyroidism. Amplification targeted the TCR beta CDR3 regions, with RNA transcripts as the source material. HTBI-primed RT-PCR formed the first round, and a multiplex PCR formed the second. TCRdb reprocessed the multiplex PCR reads via MiXCR and lists one record per CDR3 protein. The sample contains over a million distinct CDR3 sequences, about 38% of which appear only once. This CDR3 region has 13 residues. The germline CDR1 and CDR2 sequences are SQVTM and ANQGSEA. V was clipped by 4 bases and J by 6 bases; unmatched bases: 9.

The sample was peripheral blood or thyroid tissue (not recorded which). The genes are TRBV29-1 and TRBJ2-7; 7 bases map to TRBD1. This TCR was recovered from an adult man with Graves' hyperthyroidism. CDR3 sequence reads: CSVVSTGVSEQYF. The DNA for the CDR3 is TGCAGCGTTGTGTCTACAGGGGTATCCGAGCAGTACTTC.